The present T cell receptor (beta chain) was sequenced within a study of blood T cell repertoires in COVID-19. Study information: From the United States, Italy and Spain came samples of acute and convalescent COVID-19. T cells, B-cell-depleted T cells, or PBMCs supplied cDNA or gDNA.

The assay was immunoSEQ multiplex PCR, and TCRdb's table has in-frame clones only and misses some. The sample includes a few hundred thousand clones, around 80% seen only once; the top ten take 1.4%. The sequenced sample consisted of peripheral blood. The clonotype was recovered from a middle-aged woman who had recovered from COVID-19.

CDR3 sequence: CASSVLATTDTQYF. CDR3 coding DNA: TGTGCCAGCAGCGTGCTAGCGACCACAGATACGCAGTATTTT. The chain is built from TRBV9 and TRBJ2-3; D perhaps matches TRBD2 (6 bases). The V gene lost 2 bases and the J gene lost 2 bases, with 9 bases spanning the gap. The CDR3 extends over 14 amino acids. CDR1 and CDR2 from the germline V gene are SGDLS and YYNGEE.